This entry lists 28 T cell receptor beta chains sequenced from one sample in a study of cytomegalovirus exposure and HLA in healthy donors. The PCR made use of 60 Vbeta and 13 Jbeta primers. The protocol was immunoSEQ multiplex PCR, while the TCRdb copy is restricted to in-frame clones and leaves out a portion. The sample yields 95,000 to 150,000 clones, around four fifths seen once. Input material: PBMCs. The receptor source for this set is a middle-aged woman in good health and CMV-seropositive.

The chain joins TRBV9 to TRBJ1-6; D remains ambiguous. The CDR3 contains 13 residues. The V gene lost 0 bases and the J gene lost 10 bases, with 8 bases spanning the gap. From germline, CDR1 is SGDLS and CDR2 YYNGEE. This CDR3 reads CASSVGLLSPLHF. CDR3 nucleotide sequence: TGTGCCAGCAGCGTAGGTCTATTATCACCCCTCCACTTT.

This clone appeared a few times. The chain employs TRBV28 and TRBJ2-3; TRBD2 matches at 7 bases. Germline CDR1 is MDHEN and CDR2 is SYDVKM. V trimming: 1 base; J trimming: 0 bases; junction bases outside the gene matches: 13. This CDR3 has 19 amino acids. CDR3 coding DNA: TGTGCCAGCAGTTTATCGCTAACAAATAGCGGGCCAAGCACAGATACGCAGTATTTT. Its translation: CASSLSLTNSGPSTDTQYF.

The genes are TRBV7-9 and TRBJ1-4; maybe TRBD1 (5 bases). The germline gives CDR1 SEHNR, CDR2 FQNEAQ (reference sequence). The CDR3 sequence is 15 residues long. V lost 3 bases to trimming and J lost 8 bases, with 16 bases between them. As DNA, the CDR3 is TGTGCCAGCAGCTTCGGGAGGGGAGTTGGAGAAAAACTGTTTTTT. Its translation: CASSFGRGVGEKLFF.

The CDR3 DNA reads as TGTGCCAGCAGCGCGCCACAGGGTACGAACACCGGGGAGCTGTTTTTT. It yields the protein CASSAPQGTNTGELFF. This rearrangement joins TRBV9 to TRBJ2-2, with a weak D call TRBD1 (6 bases). Germline V lookup: CDR1 SGDLS, CDR2 YYNGEE. The CDR3 length is 16 residues. The ends were cut back, 3 bases at V and 0 bases at J, with 12 bases in the middle. Full variable domain (missing parts from reference TRBV9 and TRBJ2-2): DSGVTQTPKHLITATGQRVTLRCSPRSGDLSVYWYQQSLDQGLQFLIQYYNGEERAKGNILERFSAQQFPDLHSELNLSSLELGDSALYFCASSAPQGTNTGELFFGEGSRLTVL.

The CDR3 loop is CASSLDLGVDGELFF. The CDR3 DNA is TGTGCCAGCAGCTTAGATTTAGGGGTAGACGGGGAGCTGTTTTTT. The chain couples TRBV7-8 to TRBJ2-2; maybe TRBD1 (5 bases). This CDR3 has 15 residues. Trimming stripped 1 base from V and 7 bases from J, with 13 bases between. Germline CDR1 and CDR2: SGHVS and FQNEAQ.

V usage is TRBV28 and J usage is TRBJ1-4, with a tentative D call TRBD1 (5 bases). CDR1 and CDR2 from the germline V gene are MDHEN and SYDVKM. Deletions cut 5 bases from V and 8 bases from J, with 21 bases between. This CDR3 is built from 16 residues. CDR3 nucleotide sequence: TGTGCCAGCAGTCCTCCTGGAGGGGCATCGGGGGAAAAACTGTTTTTT. This gives the protein CASSPPGGASGEKLFF.

This clone was seen once. This chain joins TRBV5-8 and TRBJ1-1; D not certain. V was clipped by 4 bases and J by 0 bases, with 16 bases between them. In germline, CDR1 is SGHTS, CDR2 YDEGEE. The CDR3 consists of 16 residues. This CDR3 is CASSHYRIPMNTEAFF. DNA of the CDR3: TGTGCCAGCAGCCATTACAGAATACCGATGAACACTGAAGCTTTCTTT.

The sample holds one count of this clone. This chain links TRBV7-3 with TRBJ2-2; TRBD1 might be the D (6 bases). The CDR3 has 17 amino acids. V was pared by 1 base and J by 6 bases, with 18 bases between. Germline V gene data show CDR1 as SGHTA and CDR2 as FQGTGA. The CDR3 protein is CASSLKGDNLQPGELFF. In DNA form, the CDR3 reads TGTGCCAGCAGCTTAAAGGGGGACAACCTCCAGCCCGGGGAGCTGTTTTTT.

The V and J genes are TRBV4-3 and TRBJ2-7, with a tentative D call TRBD2 (5 bases). Germline V gene data show CDR1 as LGHNA and CDR2 as YSLEER. This CDR3 spans 15 amino acids. V lost 0 bases to trimming and J lost 1 base, with 10 bases between them. The CDR3 DNA reads as TGCGCCAGCAGCCAAGATAGGAGAGGGTCCTACGAGCAGTACTTC. As protein: CASSQDRRGSYEQYF.

The chain carries TRBV30 and TRBJ1-6; 10 nucleotides align to TRBD1. There are 14 residues in the CDR3. Trimming took 4 bases from V and 7 from J; bases not matched to a gene: 4. Germline CDR1 GTSNPN, CDR2 SVGIG (reference sequence). DNA for the CDR3: TGTGCCTGGAAGTTGGGACAGGGGAATTCACCCCTCCACTTT. Translated, it gives CAWKLGQGNSPLHF.

V and J are TRBV5-1 and TRBJ2-3; 9 nucleotides agree with TRBD1. The CDR3 covers 16 residues. Germline CDR1 and CDR2: SGHRS and YFSETQ. V shed 2 bases, J shed 7 bases, and the junction held 11 bases outside the gene matches. DNA of the CDR3: TGCGCCAGCAGCTTCACTCCGGGACAGGGAATACATACGCAGTATTTT. This sequence encodes CASSFTPGQGIHTQYF.

V is TRBV6-1 and J is TRBJ2-3; D might be TRBD2 (7 bases). The CDR3 spans 15 residues. From germline, CDR1 is MNHNS and CDR2 SASEGT. V lost 2 bases and J 3 bases, leaving 12 bases between the germline ends. The CDR3 loop reads CASSESGGRTDTQYF. The CDR3 bases are TGTGCCAGCAGTGAATCCGGGGGGCGAACAGATACGCAGTATTTT.

The rearrangement joins TRBV9 to TRBJ2-5; TRBD2 matches at 7 bases. The DNA end is more similar to TRBJ2-7, so the J call may be wrong. CDR1 SGDLS and CDR2 YYNGEE come from the germline V gene. The CDR3 loop spans 15 amino acids. Here the CDR3 DNA reads TGTGCCAGCAGCGTAGGGATAGGGGACTACGGCGAGCAGTACTTC. Translated, it gives CASSVGIGDYGEQYF.

The rearrangement links TRBV27 to TRBJ1-2; 7 bases map to TRBD1. The CDR3 contains 14 residues. The J segment lost 8 bases and the V segment lost 5 bases, leaving 11 bases of the junction unmatched. Per germline, CDR1 MNHEY and CDR2 SMNVEV (reference sequence). As DNA, the CDR3 is TGTGCCAGCAGTCCAGGGGGTCTCCTGCGGGGCTACACCTTC. This gives the protein CASSPGGLLRGYTF.

The chain couples TRBV5-1 to TRBJ2-2; D is unresolved. The V and J ends lost 3 bases and 5 bases respectively, with 17 bases between them. CDR3 length: 16 amino acids. CDR1 and CDR2 from the germline V gene are SGHRS and YFSETQ. The CDR3 sequence is CASSSPPMVETGELFF. In nucleotides, the CDR3 is TGCGCCAGCAGCTCCCCTCCAATGGTGGAGACCGGGGAGCTGTTTTTT.

The chain combines TRBV7-8 with TRBJ2-4; TRBD2 is a possible D gene (6 bases). Between the trimmed V and J ends, which lost 6 bases and 3 bases, there was a span of 12 bases. The CDR3 consists of 14 residues. Germline CDR1 and CDR2: SGHVS and FQNEAQ. The DNA for the CDR3 is TGTGCCAGCAGTATTAGCGGAGACAAAAACATTCAGTACTTC. As protein: CASSISGDKNIQYF.

Only one count was recorded for this clone. The chain recombines TRBV18 with TRBJ2-3; a weak D match, TRBD2 (6 bases). The CDR3 has 14 amino acids. Germline assignment: CDR1 KGHSH and CDR2 LQKENI. Trimming pared 5 bases from V and 2 bases from J, leaving 11 bases between. CDR3 sequence reads: CASSSAGTTDTQYF. Written as DNA, the CDR3 is TGTGCCAGCTCATCAGCGGGCACCACAGATACGCAGTATTTT.

This clone appeared a single time. DNA of the CDR3: TGTGCCAGTACCCTCTCCGGACTAGCGCCAAACAATGAGCAGTTCTTC. Residues: CASTLSGLAPNNEQFF. The rearrangement joins TRBV19 to TRBJ2-1, with 9 bases aligning to TRBD2. The CDR3 has 16 amino acids. Germline V gene sequence: CDR1 LNHDA, CDR2 SQIVND (reference sequence). The ends lost 7 bases at V and 5 bases at J; junction bases unmatched: 12.

The chain recombines TRBV19 with TRBJ2-7, with 11 bases aligning to TRBD2. Trimming cost V 5 bases and J 0 bases; bases outside gene matches: 12. There are 18 residues in the CDR3. CDR1 is LNHDA, CDR2 SQIVND, per germline (reference sequence). CDR3 sequence: CASSVRPGLAAGSYEQYF. The CDR3 DNA reads TGTGCCAGTAGTGTTCGTCCGGGACTAGCGGCCGGCTCCTACGAGCAGTACTTC.

The chain has TRBV6-6 and TRBJ2-7, with D possibly being TRBD2 (7 bases). This CDR3 is built from 15 residues. The germline gives CDR1 MNHNY, CDR2 SVGAGI (reference sequence). Trimming took 6 bases from V and 1 from J, leaving 16 bases between them. The CDR3 DNA follows: TGTGCCAGCAGGGGGGGCGGGAGTGTGTCCTACGAGCAGTACTTC. This sequence encodes CASRGGGSVSYEQYF.

The J gene is TRBJ2-2, the V gene TRBV9; TRBD2 matches 8 bases. Germline assignment: CDR1 SGDLS and CDR2 YYNGEE. The junction had 3 bases not matched to a gene; V was cut back by 2 bases and J by 3 bases. The CDR3 length is 15 residues. The CDR3 sequence is CASSVSGSYTGELFF. The CDR3 coding sequence is TGTGCCAGCAGCGTGAGCGGGAGCTACACCGGGGAGCTGTTTTTT.

The chain combines TRBV9 with TRBJ2-3; 15 positions match TRBD2. The CDR3 totals 16 residues. V lost 2 bases to trimming and J lost 5 bases; unmatched junction nucleotides: 3. CDR1 is SGDLS, CDR2 YYNGEE, per germline. CDR3 amino acids: CASSVGGLAGGDTQYF. In DNA, the CDR3 is TGTGCCAGCAGCGTGGGGGGACTAGCGGGAGGAGATACGCAGTATTTT.

Only one count was recorded for this clone. The DNA of the CDR3 is TGTGCCAGCAGCTCCGTCCCGGGGGAAGCTTTCTTT. It codes for CASSSVPGEAFF. The chain links TRBV7-9 to TRBJ1-1; D gene ambiguous. The CDR3 has 12 residues. Germline V gene data show CDR1 as SEHNR and CDR2 as FQNEAQ (reference sequence). The ends were cut back, 4 bases at V and 8 bases at J, with 11 bases in the middle.

CDR3 amino acids: CASSNYRGQETQYF. As DNA, the CDR3 is TGTGCCAGCAGCAACTACAGGGGGCAAGAGACCCAGTACTTC. The rearrangement uses TRBV27 and TRBJ2-5, with 8 bases identical to TRBD1. The germline V gene encodes CDR1 MNHEY and CDR2 SMNVEV (reference sequence). The junction had 5 bases not matched to a gene; V was cut back by 6 bases and J by 2 bases. There are 14 residues in the CDR3.

The chain uses TRBV5-6 and TRBJ2-5; maybe TRBD2 (5 bases). CDR1 is SGHDT, CDR2 YYEEEE, per germline. The CDR3 contains 12 residues. Between the trimmed V and J ends, which lost 4 bases and 11 bases, there was a span of 15 bases. In nucleotides, the CDR3 is TGTGCCAGCAGCGTAGGACCTGGGGAGCAGTACTTC. It yields the protein CASSVGPGEQYF.

The genes are TRBV2 and TRBJ1-2, with D tentatively TRBD1 (6 bases). There are 12 residues in the CDR3. Deletions cut 9 bases from V and 4 bases from J, with 12 bases between. Germline V gene data show CDR1 as SNHLY and CDR2 as FYNNEI. CDR3 sequence (DNA): TGTGCCAGGGACAGCGGACCCTATGGCTACACCTTC. This codes for CARDSGPYGYTF.

The chain is built from TRBV7-8 and TRBJ2-7; 9 nucleotides agree with TRBD2. Germline CDR1 is SGHVS and CDR2 is FQNEAQ. V lost 4 bases to trimming and J lost 3 bases; unmatched junction nucleotides: 13. The CDR3 runs to 17 residues. The CDR3 DNA reads as TGTGCCAGCAGCTCCAGAAGCCGACTAGCGGCATACTACGAGCAGTACTTC. Its protein is CASSSRSRLAAYYEQYF.

The rearrangement uses TRBV5-1 and TRBJ2-5, with 8 positions matching TRBD1. J gave up 0 bases and V 4 bases, and 8 bases lay outside the gene matches. This CDR3 comprises 16 residues. Germline CDR1 and CDR2: SGHRS and YFSETQ. In DNA form, the CDR3 reads TGCGCCAGCAGCCGAACAGGGGGATTGTACCAAGAGACCCAGTACTTC. This gives the protein CASSRTGGLYQETQYF.